This TCR beta chain is drawn from a study of identical twins. Overall study results and limits: Out-of-frame beta chain sequences displayed weaker excess sharing between twins.

Each donor was a healthy Caucasian. This clonotype was seen many times. The antigen is unknown. cDNA molecules carried unique molecular identifiers, and template switching added a universal primer site. TCRdb re-called the 5' RACE reads with MiXCR, one entry per CDR3 protein. The top ten hold approximately 12% of the sample, which has approximately 410,000 distinct CDR3 sequences, 18% seen once. The V and J ends lost 8 bases and 2 bases respectively, with 15 bases between them. The CDR3 consists of 13 residues. The germline V gene encodes CDR1 DFQATT and CDR2 SNEGSKA (reference sequence). The receptor was derived from a man in his forties or fifties in good health. The sample taken for sequencing was naive T cells sorted from blood. The gene calls are TRBV20-1 and TRBJ1-2; D is perhaps TRBD1 (5 bases). The CDR3 DNA reads TGCAGTACAGAACCCAGGGAAAACTATGGCTACACCTTC. Amino acids: CSTEPRENYGYTF.